This T cell receptor (beta chain) is from a study of beta chain features in type 1 diabetes (dated by TCRdb to 2017 to 2018). The study in broad terms: Patients and healthy donors did not differ in mean age, gender distribution, total cell number or subset yield. A total of about 100 million sorted cells were examined across all samples, and RNA yield correlated strongly with the number of cells per subset. The study compared the TCRB repertoires of sorted circulating CD4+ T cell subsets in recently diagnosed type 1 diabetes patients with those in matched healthy donors. Regulatory and stem cell-like memory subsets were isolated from only 8 patients and roughly 8 healthy donors, whereas naive and central memory subsets came from all 30 or so donors. What the work shows at the level of the full study, not this receptor alone: Shorter templates might have been favored by PCR, but patient and control samples were amplified and corrected together, so both groups would have been affected equally by any skew. Because cDNA rather than genomic DNA was sequenced, highly expressing activated cells could have been over-represented, although no difference in activation and CD3 levels was found between groups. At VDJ recombination sites, type 1 diabetes patients had fewer insertions and more deleted nucleotides, which implies abnormalities in thymic rearrangement. Type 1 diabetes patients showed a moderate but significant shortening of TCRB CDR3 length in all four CD4+ subsets. HLA sub-analyses involved small numbers of individuals, so any influence of HLA type on TCRB rearrangement remained unresolved. Naive, central memory and regulatory TCRB repertoires appeared more similar among patients than among healthy donors.

From each donor, a single peripheral blood sample of about 100 mL on average was drawn into heparinised tubes. Using a panel that included CD45RO, CCR7, CD25, CD127, CD95 and CD27, naive, central memory, regulatory and stem cell-like memory CD4+ T cells were sorted on a BD FACSAria II. Every sorted population had a purity above 95%. PBMCs were separated immediately by Lymphoprep density gradient centrifugation and were stained directly, without being cultured. So that batch effects would be minimized, each experiment stained and sorted samples in pairs, pairing one healthy donor with one patient. The entire amount of isolated RNA was reverse transcribed using the High Capacity cDNA Reverse Transcription Kit, so the sequenced TCRB transcripts were expressed ones. Deep immunoSEQ sequencing was applied to naive, central memory and regulatory T cell samples, giving an average of roughly 3.5 million total reads per sample. Sorted cells were lysed in RLT buffer, and RNA was extracted using DNase-treated RNeasy Micro or Mini kits according to cell number. Each cell subset was processed separately to prevent cross-contamination, with patient and healthy donor samples processed together. The immunoSEQ multiplex PCR was used to amplify TCRB sequences from cDNA, generating 87-bp fragments that spanned the CDR3 region. Sequencing of the amplicons was done on the Illumina HiSeq platform. Processing in the source paper ran as follows. PCR bias was corrected computationally using synthetic template baselines, and reads within Hamming distance 2 were collapsed, with unmergeable singletons discarded. Reads were aligned against IMGT to assign V, D and J genes, CDR3 length and insertions or deletions at six rearrangement sites. Within each subset, clonotype counts were normalized to the number of sorted cells before true diversity and Gini coefficients were calculated with the tcR R package. Repertoire sharing was quantified using the overlap coefficient calculated on TCRB nucleotide sequences. Out-of-frame TCRB sequences from naive cells were analyzed to stand in for the pre-selection repertoire. What TCRdb holds here is the immuneACCESS table cut down to in-frame rearrangements. Part of the clones is not present; checked against another copy, under half of the missing clones reflect an unresolved V gene, and the others are unexplained. V, J and clone size derive from that table, while D and trimming were established from the DNA sequence. This sample has over 650,000 clones in its table, and about 14% of those were observed once. Roughly 0.04% of the sample comes from the top ten.

This clone has a handful of counts. The target of this receptor is not known. No much larger clone is present one base from it, and per-base qualities are unavailable. The sequence derives from a man between 18 and 35 years old with type 1 diabetes. What was sequenced was naive CD4+ T cells from blood. The cell subset or site label for this specimen denotes: true naive CD4+ T cells.

The sequenced DNA is TGTGCCAGCAGAGGGACTAGCGTAGGTGAGCAGTACTTC. This encodes CASRGTSVGEQYF. The sequence links TRBV25-1 to TRBJ2-7; 10 middle bases align to TRBD2. Its CDR3 holds 13 amino acids, cysteine through phenylalanine. CDR3 DNA only is kept here, 39 bases in frame from base 1. V and J are trimmed by 6 bases and 7 bases, and the gene matches miss 6 bases of the junction. As encoded in the germline V gene, CDR1 is MGHDK while CDR2 is SYGVNS.